A single T cell receptor (beta chain) is shown here with its context. This clone came up once. The antigen it binds to is not known. Base qualities are missing; no much larger clone stands one base away. This specimen comes from a study of T cell changes during pregnancy in multiple sclerosis (dated by TCRdb to about 2019). At the level of the whole study: The study examined how the T cell repertoire changed over the course of pregnancy in women with multiple sclerosis.

Library method: the immunoSEQ multiplex PCR assay. This immuneACCESS table, as held by TCRdb, lists in-frame sequences with V and J called but not all clones. Of the missing ones, under half trace to an unresolved V gene in checked studies; the others have no known cause. In all, the sample holds 25,000 to 40,000 clones, and around 89% of those were seen once. Roughly 6.5% of the sample is held by the ten biggest clonotypes. The junction shows trimming of 1 base on V and 2 bases on J, plus 12 bases between the germline ends. CDR1 and CDR2 are read off the germline V gene (reference sequence) as SEHNR and FQNEAQ. From cysteine to phenylalanine, the CDR3 is 15 amino acids long. Only the CDR3 part of the read is kept: 45 bases, read in frame from the first base.

The sequence came from a female donor with multiple sclerosis, enrolled in a pregnancy study. Sequencing was performed on CD8+ T cells from peripheral blood mononuclear cells, taken in the second trimester of pregnancy. The chain is assembled from TRBV7-9 and TRBJ2-7; TRBD1 could be the D gene, as 5 bases match. The CDR3 region has the sequence CASSLVQGPPYEQYF. The sequenced DNA is TGTGCCAGCAGCTTAGTCCAGGGCCCACCCTACGAGCAGTACTTC. Outside the CDR3, residues come from the reference TRBV7-9 and TRBJ2-7 proteins, so the full variable domain is: DTGVSQNPRHKITKRGQNVTFRCDPISEHNRLYWYRQTLGQGPEFLTYFQNEAQLEKSRLLSDRFSAERPKGSFSTLEIQRTEQGDSAMYLCASSLVQGPPYEQYFGPGTRLTVT.